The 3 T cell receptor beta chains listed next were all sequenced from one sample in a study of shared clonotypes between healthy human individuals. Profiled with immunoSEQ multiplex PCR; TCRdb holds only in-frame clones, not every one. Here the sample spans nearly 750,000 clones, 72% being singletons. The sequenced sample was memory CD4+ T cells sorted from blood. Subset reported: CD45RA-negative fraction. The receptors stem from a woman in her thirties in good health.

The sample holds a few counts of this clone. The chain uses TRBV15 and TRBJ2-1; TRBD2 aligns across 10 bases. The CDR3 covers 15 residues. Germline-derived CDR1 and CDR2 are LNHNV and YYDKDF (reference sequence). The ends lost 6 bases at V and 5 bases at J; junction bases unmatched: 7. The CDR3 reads CATRNWTSGNNEQFF. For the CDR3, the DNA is TGTGCCACCAGAAACTGGACTAGCGGAAACAATGAGCAGTTCTTC.

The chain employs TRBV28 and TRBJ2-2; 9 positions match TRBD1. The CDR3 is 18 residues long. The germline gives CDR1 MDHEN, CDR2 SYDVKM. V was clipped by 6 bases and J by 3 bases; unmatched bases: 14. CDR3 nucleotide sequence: TGTGCCAGCAGCCGAAGGGGCTACAGGGGGCGGGACACCGGGGAGCTGTTTTTT. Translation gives CASSRRGYRGRDTGELFF.

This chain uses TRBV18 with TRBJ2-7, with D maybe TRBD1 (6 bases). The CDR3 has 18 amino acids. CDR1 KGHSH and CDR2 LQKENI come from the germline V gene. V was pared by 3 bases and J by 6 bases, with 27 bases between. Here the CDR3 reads CASSPSSQGRVGAAEQYF. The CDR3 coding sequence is TGTGCCAGCTCACCCAGCTCTCAGGGGCGGGTTGGGGCCGCCGAGCAGTACTTC. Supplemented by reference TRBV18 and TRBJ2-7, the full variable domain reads NAGVMQNPRHLVRRRGQEARLRCSPMKGHSHVYWYRQLPEEGLKFMVYLQKENIIDESGMPKERFSAEFPKEGPSILRIQQVVRGDSAAYFCASSPSSQGRVGAAEQYFGPGTRLTVT.